The T cell receptor (beta chain) described here comes from a study of blood T cell repertoires in COVID-19. Only in-frame clones appear in the TCRdb table, and some are missing; sequencing was by immunoSEQ multiplex PCR. The sample carries 45,000 to 70,000 clones, around 90% recorded once. The CDR3 totals 12 residues. The V gene's germline CDR1 is SGHRS and CDR2 YFSETQ. With 5 bases removed from V and 1 base from J, the gap between germline ends came to 3 bases. The sample comprised peripheral blood. The chain recombines TRBV5-1 with TRBJ2-2, with D unresolved. The sequence came from an elderly woman with COVID-19, enrolled during active disease. The CDR3 DNA sequence: TGCGCCAGCAGACAGAACACCGGGGAGCTGTTTTTT. Protein: CASRQNTGELFF. The whole variable domain, filled in from reference TRBV5-1 and TRBJ2-2, reads KAGVTQTPRYLIKTRGQQVTLSCSPISGHRSVSWYQQTPGQGLQFLFEYFSETQRNKGNFPGRFSGRQFSNSRSEMNVSTLELGDSALYLCASRQNTGELFFGEGSRLTVL.